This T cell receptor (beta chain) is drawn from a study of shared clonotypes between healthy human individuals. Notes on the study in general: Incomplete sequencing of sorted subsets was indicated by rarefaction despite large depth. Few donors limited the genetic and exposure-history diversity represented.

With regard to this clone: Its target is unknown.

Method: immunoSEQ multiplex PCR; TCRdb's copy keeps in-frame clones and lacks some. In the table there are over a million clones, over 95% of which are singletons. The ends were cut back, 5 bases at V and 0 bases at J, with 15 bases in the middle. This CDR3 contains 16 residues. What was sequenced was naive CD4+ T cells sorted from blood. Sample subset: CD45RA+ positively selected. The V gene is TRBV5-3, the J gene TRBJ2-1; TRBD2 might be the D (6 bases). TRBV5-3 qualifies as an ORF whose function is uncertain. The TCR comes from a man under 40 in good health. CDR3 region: CARSWERAFSYNEQFF. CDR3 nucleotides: TGTGCCAGAAGTTGGGAGCGGGCGTTCTCCTACAATGAGCAGTTCTTC.